The text below deals with one TCR beta chain. The sample comes from a study of T cell changes during pregnancy in multiple sclerosis. CDR3 length: 17 residues. Per germline, CDR1 MGHRA and CDR2 YSYEKL. V gave up 2 bases and J gave up 3 bases; unmatched junction bases: 7. TCRdb's table, derived via immunoSEQ multiplex PCR, lists solely in-frame clones and lacks some. The table records tens of thousands of clones, more than 75% of them present only once. The rearrangement uses TRBV4-1 and TRBJ2-3, with 11 positions matching TRBD2. The sample here was CD4+ T cells from peripheral blood mononuclear cells, taken in the second trimester of pregnancy. The receptor's source is a female donor in good health, enrolled as a control in a pregnancy study. This chain's CDR3 is CASSQPHLAGGTDTQYF. CDR3 nucleotide sequence: TGCGCCAGCAGCCAACCACATCTAGCGGGGGGAACAGATACGCAGTATTTT.